The rows below give T cell receptor beta chains drawn from one sample of a study of PD-1 blockade in classical Hodgkin lymphoma. TCRdb keeps only in-frame clones here, not all; method: immunoSEQ multiplex PCR. In the table there are 95,000 or so clones, approximately 80% of which are singletons. The material sequenced was peripheral blood mononuclear cells (PBMCs), taken at baseline. The receptors here all came from a human donor with classical Hodgkin lymphoma. The CDR3 runs from the conserved cysteine through the conserved F or W. D genes are given only for firm matches. The size field is filled for only some rows; it gives once, few, many or a size class.

CDR3aa	CDR3nt	v_gene	j_gene	d_gene	abundance
CASSEPLAGKYNEQFF	TGCGCCAGCAGCGAACCACTAGCGGGAAAGTACAATGAGCAGTTCTTC	TRBV10-1	TRBJ2-1	TRBD2	NA
CASSYAGTWDEQYF	TGTGCCAGCAGCTATGCCGGGACTTGGGACGAGCAGTACTTC	TRBV11-1	TRBJ2-7	NA	few
CASTGRSNQPQHF	TGTGCCAGCACGGGTAGGAGTAATCAGCCCCAGCATTTT	TRBV6-1	TRBJ1-5	NA	NA
CASSARLAGETQYF	TGTGCCAGCAGTGCCCGACTAGCTGGAGAGACCCAGTACTTC	TRBV6-5	TRBJ2-5	TRBD2	NA
CASSPPLGGTSYNEQFF	TGTGCCAGCTCACCCCCTTTAGGGGGCACGTCCTACAATGAGCAGTTCTTC	TRBV18	TRBJ2-1	TRBD1	few
CASPLGGEQFF	TGTGCCAGCCCCCTGGGCGGTGAGCAGTTCTTC	TRBV7-9	TRBJ2-1	NA	NA
CASSSPGGFYYEQYF	TGTGCCAGCAGTTCCCCGGGAGGCTTTTACTACGAGCAGTACTTC	TRBV27	TRBJ2-7	TRBD2	NA
CSVEGRDPGTGGNTIYF	TGCAGCGTTGAGGGTCGGGACCCCGGAACTGGGGGAAACACCATATATTTT	TRBV29-1	TRBJ1-3	NA	NA
CASSTGTTYEQYF	TGTGCCAGCAGTACAGGAACCACCTACGAGCAGTACTTC	TRBV6-6	TRBJ2-7	NA	NA
CVRSFADSSSYEQYF	TGTGTCAGAAGCTTTGCCGACAGTAGCTCCTACGAGCAGTACTTC	TRBV7-5	TRBJ2-7	NA	once
CASSLAGFGMNTEAFF	TGTGCCAGCAGCTTAGCTGGATTCGGCATGAACACTGAAGCTTTCTTT	TRBV7-8	TRBJ1-1	NA	once
CSVERRQRMYNEQFF	TGCAGCGTTGAAAGGCGCCAGCGGATGTACAATGAGCAGTTCTTC	TRBV29-1	TRBJ2-1	NA	NA
CASSSLRDRVYTEAFF	TGTGCCAGCAGCAGCTTAAGGGACAGGGTGTACACTGAAGCTTTCTTT	TRBV21-1	TRBJ1-1	NA	NA
CAWSVGASTDTQYF	TGTGCCTGGAGTGTAGGGGCTAGCACAGATACGCAGTATTTT	TRBV30	TRBJ2-3	NA	once
CASSQGQGSSYEQYF	TGTGCCAGCAGTCAGGGACAGGGTAGCTCCTACGAGCAGTACTTC	TRBV6-5	TRBJ2-7	TRBD1	NA
CAISGAPQETQYF	TGTGCCATCAGTGGGGCGCCACAAGAGACCCAGTACTTC	TRBV10-3	TRBJ2-5	NA	NA
CASSKSRTSGYNEQFF	TGTGCCAGCAGCAAAAGCAGGACTAGCGGCTACAATGAGCAGTTCTTC	TRBV7-9	TRBJ2-1	TRBD2	NA
CAIKLLAGGTGELFF	TGTGCCATCAAGCTTCTGGCGGGAGGCACCGGGGAGCTGTTTTTT	TRBV10-3	TRBJ2-2	TRBD2	few
CASSKTPGADTQYF	TGTGCCAGCAGCAAAACCCCCGGCGCAGATACGCAGTATTTT	TRBV7-8	TRBJ2-3	NA	NA
CAWSALAGSTDTQYF	TGTGCCTGGAGTGCCCTAGCGGGGAGCACAGATACGCAGTATTTT	TRBV30	TRBJ2-3	TRBD2	NA
CASSSRGLGDEKLFF	TGTGCCAGCAGTTCCCGAGGCTTAGGGGATGAAAAACTGTTTTTT	TRBV6-6	TRBJ1-4	NA	NA